The 27 T cell receptor beta chains reported below all come from one sample, sequenced in a study of T cells in Graves' hyperthyroidism and ophthalmopathy (dated by TCRdb to between 2017 and 2020). The method behind the library was multiplex PCR. The run used an Illumina HiSeq 2000. The TCR beta CDR3 regions were amplified from the RNA transcripts. The first round of RT-PCR for the TCR CDR3 was performed with the HTBI primer set and the Qiagen OneStep RT-PCR kit. TCRdb ran its own pipeline on the public reads, namely fastp trimming at Q25 and MiXCR clone calling, and kept in-frame beta chains. Rows are combined by CDR3 protein, so each entry shows the most common genes and DNA. The sample profile shows over 500,000 distinct CDR3 sequences; 11% to 15% of them were found once. The ten top clones hold 14% of the sample. The sample was blood. The receptors shown here come from a woman in her forties with Graves' hyperthyroidism.

This clonotype has only a few counts. The rearrangement links TRBV5-1 to TRBJ2-1, with D hard to call. V was pared by 5 bases and J by 2 bases, with 23 bases between. Looked up from germline, CDR1 is SGHRS and CDR2 is YFSETQ. The CDR3 extends over 18 amino acids. The CDR3 nucleotides read TGCGCCAGCAGTTCTAGGGCGACTGGCGGATTAACCTACAATGAGCAGTTCTTC. Its translation: CASSSRATGGLTYNEQFF.

This clonotype has ten or more counts. The chain couples TRBV6-1 to TRBJ2-7; TRBD2 aligns across 7 bases. The CDR3 runs 14 residues. Germline loops: CDR1 MNHNS, CDR2 SASEGT. V lost 5 bases and J lost 3; bases outside the gene matches: 7. CDR3 coding DNA: TGTGCCAGCAGTCAGCGGGAATCTGGCTACGAGCAGTACTTC. Translating it yields CASSQRESGYEQYF.

The V gene is TRBV6-1, the J gene TRBJ2-7; 8 nucleotides match TRBD1. Germline CDR1 is MNHNS and CDR2 is SASEGT. The CDR3 consists of 14 residues. The V gene end was trimmed by 6 bases and the J gene end by 1 base; junction bases not matched to a gene: 5. CDR3 DNA: TGTGCCAGCAGACAAGACAGGGGTTCCTACGAGCAGTACTTC. Its translation is CASRQDRGSYEQYF.

This chain joins TRBV10-3 and TRBJ2-1; 10 bases line up with TRBD1. This CDR3 contains 15 residues. Germline CDR1 ENHRY, CDR2 SYGVKD. V trimming: 5 bases; J trimming: 4 bases; junction bases outside the gene matches: 5. The chain's CDR3 is CAISTGTGAYNEQFF. DNA of the CDR3: TGTGCCATCAGTACCGGGACAGGGGCATACAATGAGCAGTTCTTC.

Ten or more counts support this clonotype. This rearrangement joins TRBV28 to TRBJ1-2; D may be TRBD1 (5 bases). The germline CDR1 and CDR2 sequences are MDHEN and SYDVKM. This CDR3 is 13 amino acids long. Deletions cut 6 bases from V and 3 bases from J, with 11 bases between. In nucleotides, the CDR3 is TGTGCCAGCAGCACCCAGGGTTACTATGGCTACACCTTC. Translation: CASSTQGYYGYTF.

This clonotype was detected many times. The V and J genes are TRBV12-3 or TRBV12-4 and TRBJ2-7; TRBD2 agrees at 11 bases. The CDR3 length is 14 residues. V lost 6 bases and J lost 3; bases outside the gene matches: 4. CDR3 amino acids: CASRNLAGGYEQYF. The CDR3 DNA reads TGTGCCAGCAGAAATCTAGCGGGAGGCTACGAGCAGTACTTC.

This clonotype was found many times. This chain connects TRBV11-2 to TRBJ2-4; perhaps TRBD2 as D (6 bases). Deletions cut 4 bases from V and 8 bases from J, with 12 bases between. Looked up from germline, CDR1 is SGHAT and CDR2 is FQNNGV. The CDR3 runs 13 residues. This CDR3 reads CASSWTKDDIQYF. The CDR3 bases are TGTGCCAGCAGCTGGACTAAGGACGACATTCAGTACTTC. Variable domain in full (rest from reference TRBV11-2 and TRBJ2-4): EAGVAQSPRYKIIEKRQSVAFWCNPISGHATLYWYQQILGQGPKLLIQFQNNGVVDDSQLPKDRFSAERLKGVDSTLKIQPAKLEDSAVYLCASSWTKDDIQYFGAGTRLSVL.

In its sample, this clonotype was seen many times. As DNA, the CDR3 is TGCAGTGCTAGAAGACTAGTTCGTCCCTCTGGGGCCAACGTCCTGACTTTC. Residues: CSARRLVRPSGANVLTF. The chain has TRBV20-1 and TRBJ2-6, with D perhaps matching TRBD2 (6 bases). The CDR3 runs 17 residues. Germline CDR1 is DFQATT and CDR2 is SNEGSKA (reference sequence). Between the trimmed V and J ends, which lost 2 bases and 0 bases, there was a span of 14 bases.

This clonotype was detected ten times or more. CDR3 loop: CASSFQVSAANTGELFF. The CDR3 bases are TGTGCCAGCAGCTTCCAGGTCTCGGCGGCGAACACCGGGGAGCTGTTTTTT. The chain carries TRBV7-9 and TRBJ2-2; D gene unclear. The germline V gene encodes CDR1 SEHNR and CDR2 FQNEAQ (reference sequence). The CDR3 runs to 17 residues. Trimming shortened V by 3 bases and J by 0 bases, and 14 bases separated the two germline ends.

V and J are TRBV6-2 or TRBV6-3 and TRBJ2-5, with a weak D call TRBD1 (6 bases). There are 14 residues in the CDR3. Germline V gene sequence: CDR1 MNHEY, CDR2 SVGEGT. The V end lost 6 bases, the J end lost 2 bases, and 13 bases lay between the germline ends. The chain's CDR3 is CASRTGQTQETQYF. The CDR3 nucleotides read TGTGCCAGCAGGACCGGACAGACACAAGAGACCCAGTACTTC.

This clonotype has ten or more counts. The V gene is TRBV3-1, the J gene TRBJ2-4; maybe TRBD1 (5 bases). CDR3 length: 14 amino acids. V was trimmed by 1 base and J by 6 bases, leaving 10 bases between them. The V gene's germline CDR1 is LGHDT and CDR2 YNNKEL (reference sequence). CDR3 protein: CASSQGGRANIQYF. As DNA, the CDR3 is TGTGCCAGCAGCCAAGGCGGCAGGGCAAACATTCAGTACTTC.

A note on this clonotype: A much more abundant neighbour one base away suggests this may be a read error. The chain recombines TRBV30 with TRBJ1-3; no clear D gene. Germline V CDR1 and CDR2: GTSNPN, SVGIG (reference sequence). The CDR3 extends over 13 amino acids. CDR3 nucleotide sequence: TGTGCCTGGAGTAGGTGGTCTGGAAGCACCATATATTTT. Protein product: CAWSRWSGSTIYF.

In this sample, this clonotype turned up a few times. The chain has TRBV7-3 and TRBJ2-7; either TRBD1 or TRBD2 may fit D (5 bases each). Germline CDR1 and CDR2: SGHTA and FQGTGA. There are 13 residues in the CDR3. The V end was cut by 4 bases, the J end by 7 bases, with 14 bases between. CDR3 loop: CASSSERGREQYF. For the CDR3, the DNA is TGTGCCAGCAGCTCGGAACGGGGCCGGGAGCAGTACTTC. Together with reference TRBV7-3 and TRBJ2-7, the CDR3 gives the full variable domain: GAGVSQTPSNKVTEKGKYVELRCDPISGHTALYWYRQSLGQGPEFLIYFQGTGAADDSGLPNDRFFAVRPEGSVSTLKIQRTERGDSAVYLCASSSERGREQYFGPGTRLTVT.

The chain links TRBV27 to TRBJ2-5; 10 nucleotides match TRBD2. This CDR3 comprises 17 residues. Trimming took 3 bases from V and 0 from J; bases not matched to a gene: 7. The germline V gene has CDR1 MNHEY and CDR2 SMNVEV (reference sequence). For the CDR3, the DNA is TGTGCCAGCAGTTTGGGATCTAGCGGGGGTTACCAAGAGACCCAGTACTTC. This translates into CASSLGSSGGYQETQYF.

This clonotype was seen many times. The chain employs TRBV11-2 and TRBJ2-2, with 9 bases matching TRBD2. J was trimmed by 4 bases and V by 5 bases; bases with no gene match: 5. Germline V CDR1 and CDR2: SGHAT, FQNNGV. This CDR3 is built from 15 residues. As DNA, the CDR3 is TGTGCCAGCAGCGTCCTGACTAGCGGCACCGGGGAGCTGTTTTTT. Its protein product is CASSVLTSGTGELFF.

This clonotype was seen ten or more times. The J gene is TRBJ2-3, the V gene TRBV2, with 12 bases identical to TRBD2. V was clipped by 7 bases and J by 5 bases; unmatched bases: 7. Germline assignment: CDR1 SNHLY and CDR2 FYNNEI. The CDR3 is 15 amino acids. CDR3 sequence reads: CASTGQLAGGDTQYF. CDR3 nucleotide sequence: TGTGCCAGCACCGGTCAACTAGCGGGAGGAGATACGCAGTATTTT.

This clonotype showed up just a few times. A much larger clone lies one base from this, so it may be a read error. The V and J genes are TRBV5-1 and TRBJ1-1; D gene uncertain. Germline V CDR1 and CDR2: SGHRS, YFSETQ. Trimming pared 9 bases from V and 0 bases from J, leaving 12 bases between. This CDR3 has 13 amino acids. This CDR3 reads CANKLSMNTEAFF. The CDR3 DNA is TGCGCCAACAAGTTATCCATGAACACTGAAGCTTTCTTT.

The table lists this clonotype with a few counts. This chain joins TRBV19 and TRBJ1-2; 10 bases fit TRBD1. From germline, CDR1 is LNHDA and CDR2 SQIVND (reference sequence). Trimming removed 4 bases from V and 2 bases from J; junction bases left unmatched: 4. The CDR3 runs 15 residues. The CDR3 sequence is CASSTGQGYNYGYTF. The CDR3 bases are TGTGCCAGTAGTACGGGACAGGGGTACAACTATGGCTACACCTTC.

This clonotype was seen many times. The chain recombines TRBV19 with TRBJ1-1; the D is unclear. This CDR3 spans 13 amino acids. Between the trimmed V and J ends, which lost 7 bases and 4 bases, there was a span of 13 bases. CDR1 is LNHDA, CDR2 SQIVND, per germline (reference sequence). CDR3 loop: CASIAGVSTEAFF. In DNA form, the CDR3 reads TGTGCCAGTATTGCGGGAGTTAGCACTGAAGCTTTCTTT.

This clonotype came up many times. The chain is built from TRBV7-3 and TRBJ2-7, with 8 bases that match TRBD1. From germline, CDR1 is SGHTA and CDR2 FQGTGA. V shed 3 bases, J shed 6 bases, and the junction held 13 bases outside the gene matches. This CDR3 contains 16 residues. The CDR3 nucleotides are TGTGCCAGCAGCTTCCCCCTGGACAGGGAGAGGATCGAGCAGTACTTC. Residues: CASSFPLDRERIEQYF.

This clonotype has at least ten counts. V gene TRBV5-1 combines with J gene TRBJ2-7; 10 bases are a match to TRBD2. Unmatched junction bases numbered 4, after V lost 1 base and J lost 3 bases. Per germline, CDR1 SGHRS and CDR2 YFSETQ. The CDR3 loop spans 15 amino acids. CDR3 coding DNA: TGCGCCAGCAGCTTGACCCTAGCGGGAGTCTACGAGCAGTACTTC. This gives the protein CASSLTLAGVYEQYF.

The genes are TRBV10-2 and TRBJ2-1, with 9 bases fitting TRBD2. V shed 2 bases, J shed 6 bases, and the junction held 8 bases outside the gene matches. This CDR3 has 16 amino acids. Germline V gives CDR1 WSHSY, CDR2 SAAADI. The CDR3 coding sequence is TGCGCCAGCAGTGAGACGGGACTAGCAGAACCCAATGAGCAGTTCTTC. Translated: CASSETGLAEPNEQFF.

This sequence joins TRBV14 and TRBJ2-1, with no clear D. CDR3 length: 16 amino acids. V was shortened by 0 bases and J by 4 bases, with 13 bases between the two germline ends. Per germline, CDR1 SGHDN and CDR2 FVKESK. DNA of the CDR3: TGTGCCAGCAGCCAAGAAGCGCCGGCCCCATACAATGAGCAGTTCTTC. Protein product: CASSQEAPAPYNEQFF.

This clonotype was picked up a small number of times. J is TRBJ1-5 and V is TRBV27; a possible D gene is TRBD1 (6 bases). Germline CDR1 reads MNHEY; CDR2 reads SMNVEV (reference sequence). CDR3 length equals 17 residues. Trimming cost V 0 bases and J 7 bases, with 19 bases left between them. CDR3 nucleotide sequence: TGTGCCAGCAGTTTATCGAGGGGGGGTGGTCGGAGGCAGCCCCAGCATTTT. It translates to CASSLSRGGGRRQPQHF.

This clonotype was counted ten times or more. The V and J genes are TRBV18 and TRBJ1-2, with D tentatively TRBD1 (6 bases). Germline CDR1 and CDR2: KGHSH and LQKENI. The CDR3 is 14 residues long. V shed 4 bases and J shed 2 bases, with 11 bases lying between them. CDR3 protein: CASSLDRKNYGYTF. For the CDR3, the DNA is TGTGCCAGCTCACTCGACAGGAAAAACTATGGCTACACCTTC.

The table lists this clonotype with many counts. The chain has TRBV7-3 and TRBJ2-5, with D perhaps being TRBD1 or TRBD2 (6 bases each). This CDR3 region has 15 residues. The V and J ends lost 2 bases and 6 bases respectively, with 16 bases between them. Germline loops: CDR1 SGHTA, CDR2 FQGTGA. The CDR3 loop reads CASSLSGGGTQTQYF. The CDR3 DNA reads TGTGCCAGCAGCTTATCCGGGGGCGGGACGCAGACCCAGTACTTC.

In this sample, this clonotype turned up many times. The chain couples TRBV2 to TRBJ2-7, with TRBD2 matching over 7 bases. V shed 8 bases and J 3 bases; nucleotides not matched to a gene: 10. This CDR3 spans 14 amino acids. Germline lookup yields CDR1 SNHLY and CDR2 FYNNEI. As DNA, the CDR3 is TGTGCCAGCCGCAGGTCGTGGGAGGGCTACGAGCAGTACTTC. This sequence encodes CASRRSWEGYEQYF.